The sequence of this TCR beta chain was determined in a study of human T cells and chemical hapten exposure. The table lists this clonotype with many counts. Its antigen remains unidentified. As handled by the study authors: TCR counts had a median of approximately 96,000 per sample and spanned about 23,224 to 690,600. TCRdb passed the RACE reads through MiXCR, listing each CDR3 protein once. The V and J calls and clone size are TCRdb's, not the authors'. The sample yields 95,000 to 100,000 distinct CDR3 sequences, 10% to 13% seen once. Study-level findings and limits: Large CDR3 similarity clusters arose significantly more often from expanded TCRs than from controls.

Time point given: pre-sensitization, week 0. Treatment reported: therapeutic diphenylcyclopropenone sensitization with weekly scalp DPC. Drawing of blood took place ahead of applying each patch test. This receptor was identified in a woman between 55 and 75 years old with alopecia areata. Some clones in this sample may be carry-over from other donors' samples. The specimen comprised whole blood, sampled in connection with sensitization to the hapten diphenylcyclopropenone (DPC).

CDR3 sequence (DNA): TGCAGTGCCCAAACGGGACTATCCACAGATACGCAGTATTTT. Translating it yields CSAQTGLSTDTQYF. The rearrangement links TRBV20-1 to TRBJ2-3, with 7 nucleotides matching TRBD2. The trim removed 6 bases at V and 2 bases at J, leaving 8 bases unmatched. Germline CDR1 reads DFQATT; CDR2 reads SNEGSKA (reference sequence). The CDR3 runs 14 residues.